These T cell receptor beta chains were read from a single sample in a study of shared clonotypes between healthy human individuals. Method: immunoSEQ multiplex PCR; TCRdb's copy keeps in-frame clones and lacks some. Of 550,000 to 600,000 clones in the sample, roughly four fifths are singletons; the top ten hold around 12%. Sequences were obtained from PBMCs. Receptors originate from a woman aged 40 to 50 in good health. Some clones in this sample may be carry-over from other donors' samples. CDR3s include the opening cysteine and the closing phenylalanine or tryptophan. A D gene is named only where the DNA matches it firmly. The listing skips clone size in some rows; elsewhere it reads once, few, many or a size class.

D gene: -
J gene: TRBJ1-2
V gene: TRBV9
clone size: few
CDR3 protein: CASSQEERAYGYTF
CDR3 DNA: TGTGCCAGCAGCCAAGAGGAAAGGGCCTATGGCTACACCTTC

D gene: -
J gene: TRBJ2-5
V gene: TRBV2
clone size: -
CDR3 protein: CASSFQETQYF
CDR3 DNA: TGTGCCAGCAGTTTTCAAGAGACCCAGTACTTC

D gene: -
J gene: TRBJ1-2
V gene: TRBV11-2
clone size: -
CDR3 protein: CASSLGGGTDSNTF
CDR3 DNA: TGTGCCAGCAGCTTAGGGGGGGGAACCGACTCGAACACCTTC

D gene: -
J gene: TRBJ1-2
V gene: TRBV27
clone size: -
CDR3 protein: CASSRAGQRYGYTF
CDR3 DNA: TGTGCCAGCAGTCGCGCCGGACAGCGCTATGGCTACACCTTC

D gene: -
J gene: TRBJ1-1
V gene: TRBV12-2
clone size: -
CDR3 protein: CASRLEGRGAEAFF
CDR3 DNA: TGTGCAAGTCGCTTAGAGGGCAGGGGGGCTGAAGCTTTCTTT

D gene: -
J gene: TRBJ2-2
V gene: TRBV19
clone size: -
CDR3 protein: CASSSRDGTTGELFF
CDR3 DNA: TGTGCCAGTAGTTCCCGGGACGGCACCACCGGGGAGCTGTTTTTT

D gene: -
J gene: TRBJ1-1
V gene: TRBV28
clone size: -
CDR3 protein: CASSLGRTATTEAFF
CDR3 DNA: TGTGCCAGCAGTTTAGGGCGGACAGCCACAACTGAAGCTTTCTTT

D gene: -
J gene: TRBJ2-7
V gene: TRBV30
clone size: -
CDR3 protein: CAWSLGGQPYEQYF
CDR3 DNA: TGTGCCTGGAGTTTGGGAGGACAACCTTACGAGCAGTACTTC

D gene: -
J gene: TRBJ2-5
V gene: TRBV7-8
clone size: -
CDR3 protein: CASSLRAAQETQYF
CDR3 DNA: TGTGCCAGCAGCTTACGAGCGGCACAAGAGACCCAGTACTTC

D gene: -
J gene: TRBJ1-5
V gene: TRBV19
clone size: -
CDR3 protein: CASIPRTGLSQPQHF
CDR3 DNA: TGTGCCAGTATACCCCGAACGGGTCTCAGTCAGCCCCAGCATTTT

D gene: TRBD1
J gene: TRBJ1-1
V gene: TRBV10-2
clone size: many
CDR3 protein: CASSDQDRGLPEAFF
CDR3 DNA: TGCGCCAGCAGTGACCAAGACAGGGGGCTTCCTGAAGCTTTCTTT

D gene: -
J gene: TRBJ1-1
V gene: TRBV4-2
clone size: -
CDR3 protein: CASSQETQGDGTEAFF
CDR3 DNA: TGTGCCAGCAGCCAAGAGACCCAGGGAGATGGCACTGAAGCTTTCTTT

D gene: TRBD2
J gene: TRBJ2-5
V gene: TRBV11-1
clone size: -
CDR3 protein: CASSAGLAEETQYF
CDR3 DNA: TGTGCCAGCAGCGCAGGACTAGCGGAAGAGACCCAGTACTTC

D gene: TRBD2
J gene: TRBJ2-1
V gene: TRBV6-4
clone size: -
CDR3 protein: CASSDSGLAGYNEQFF
CDR3 DNA: TGTGCCAGCAGTGACTCGGGACTAGCGGGATACAATGAGCAGTTCTTC

D gene: TRBD1
J gene: TRBJ1-1
V gene: TRBV4-2
clone size: -
CDR3 protein: CASGPFTGEVGNTEAFF
CDR3 DNA: TGTGCCAGCGGCCCCTTCACAGGGGAGGTTGGGAACACTGAAGCTTTCTTT

D gene: -
J gene: TRBJ1-5
V gene: TRBV2
clone size: -
CDR3 protein: CASSERLYSNQPQHF
CDR3 DNA: TGTGCCAGCAGTGAACGATTATATAGCAATCAGCCCCAGCATTTT

D gene: TRBD2
J gene: TRBJ2-2
V gene: TRBV11-2
clone size: -
CDR3 protein: CASSLVGSGTPGELFF
CDR3 DNA: TGTGCCAGCAGCTTAGTGGGTAGCGGGACCCCCGGGGAGCTGTTTTTT

D gene: -
J gene: TRBJ2-7
V gene: TRBV28
clone size: -
CDR3 protein: CASSPPSVYEQYF
CDR3 DNA: TGTGCCAGCTCCCCGCCTAGCGTCTACGAGCAGTACTTC

D gene: -
J gene: TRBJ1-5
V gene: TRBV6-1
clone size: -
CDR3 protein: CASRWVGGQQWPQHF
CDR3 DNA: TGTGCCAGCAGGTGGGTGGGGGGCCAGCAATGGCCCCAGCATTTT

D gene: -
J gene: TRBJ2-7
V gene: TRBV5-1
clone size: -
CDR3 protein: CASSLPTAPTYEQYF
CDR3 DNA: TGCGCCAGCAGCCTCCCGACAGCCCCCACCTACGAGCAGTACTTC

D gene: -
J gene: TRBJ1-1
V gene: TRBV28
clone size: -
CDR3 protein: CASNNQNTEAFF
CDR3 DNA: TGTGCCAGCAACAACCAAAACACTGAAGCTTTCTTT

D gene: -
J gene: TRBJ1-1
V gene: TRBV9
clone size: -
CDR3 protein: CASSPPGDGVAFF
CDR3 DNA: TGTGCCAGCAGCCCCCCCGGGGATGGGGTGGCTTTCTTT

D gene: -
J gene: TRBJ1-2
V gene: TRBV4-2
clone size: many
CDR3 protein: CASSPHPQNYGYTF
CDR3 DNA: TGTGCCAGCAGCCCACACCCCCAAAACTATGGCTACACCTTC

D gene: TRBD1
J gene: TRBJ2-5
V gene: TRBV28
clone size: -
CDR3 protein: CASRTDRGRTATQYF
CDR3 DNA: TGTGCCAGCAGGACGGACAGGGGGCGGACGGCGACCCAGTACTTC

D gene: -
J gene: TRBJ2-7
V gene: TRBV19
clone size: -
CDR3 protein: CASSIAPTPYEQYF
CDR3 DNA: TGTGCCAGTAGTATAGCGCCCACTCCCTACGAGCAGTACTTC

D gene: TRBD2
J gene: TRBJ2-2
V gene: TRBV19
clone size: -
CDR3 protein: CASIPGLANTGELFF
CDR3 DNA: TGTGCCAGTATTCCGGGACTAGCGAACACCGGGGAGCTGTTTTTT

D gene: -
J gene: TRBJ1-2
V gene: TRBV2
clone size: -
CDR3 protein: CASIKNRASLVYGYTF
CDR3 DNA: TGTGCCAGCATCAAAAACAGGGCTTCCTTAGTATATGGCTACACCTTC

D gene: -
J gene: TRBJ2-3
V gene: TRBV7-3
clone size: -
CDR3 protein: CASSQYRAGTDTQYF
CDR3 DNA: TGTGCCAGCAGCCAATACAGGGCGGGCACAGATACGCAGTATTTT

D gene: TRBD2
J gene: TRBJ2-6
V gene: TRBV7-3
clone size: -
CDR3 protein: CASSLTGLAGGGANVLTF
CDR3 DNA: TGTGCCAGCAGCTTAACCGGTCTAGCGGGAGGTGGGGCCAACGTCCTGACTTTC

D gene: -
J gene: TRBJ1-3
V gene: TRBV18
clone size: -
CDR3 protein: CANSPYSPGTSGNTIYF
CDR3 DNA: TGTGCCAACTCACCATATTCTCCCGGGACCTCTGGAAACACCATATATTTT

D gene: -
J gene: TRBJ2-7
V gene: TRBV6-1
clone size: many
CDR3 protein: CASNHRDRSYEQYF
CDR3 DNA: TGTGCCAGCAACCACAGGGATCGGTCCTACGAGCAGTACTTC

D gene: TRBD1
J gene: TRBJ2-6
V gene: TRBV5-5
clone size: -
CDR3 protein: CASSSGQGAGGANVLTF
CDR3 DNA: TGTGCCAGCAGCTCGGGACAGGGGGCGGGTGGGGCCAACGTCCTGACTTTC

D gene: -
J gene: TRBJ2-3
V gene: TRBV11-3
clone size: -
CDR3 protein: CASSLGGASTDTQYF
CDR3 DNA: TGTGCCAGCAGCTTGGGCGGGGCTAGCACAGATACCCAGTATTTT

D gene: TRBD1
J gene: TRBJ1-2
V gene: TRBV7-6
clone size: -
CDR3 protein: CASSSDRARGYTF
CDR3 DNA: TGTGCCAGCAGCTCGGACAGGGCGCGGGGCTACACCTTC

D gene: -
J gene: TRBJ2-1
V gene: TRBV30
clone size: many
CDR3 protein: CAWSSNEQFF
CDR3 DNA: TGTGCCTGGAGTAGTAATGAGCAGTTCTTC

D gene: TRBD2
J gene: TRBJ2-3
V gene: TRBV18
clone size: once
CDR3 protein: CASSPKGLAGVGGTDTQYF
CDR3 DNA: TGTGCCAGCTCACCCAAAGGACTAGCGGGAGTGGGTGGCACAGATACGCAGTATTTT

D gene: -
J gene: TRBJ2-5
V gene: TRBV5-1
clone size: -
CDR3 protein: CASSPRKRGGQETQYF
CDR3 DNA: TGCGCCAGCAGCCCCCGGAAGAGGGGAGGACAAGAGACCCAGTACTTC

D gene: -
J gene: TRBJ1-3
V gene: TRBV7-2
clone size: -
CDR3 protein: CASSAAAGNTIYF
CDR3 DNA: TGTGCCAGCAGCGCGGCGGCTGGAAACACCATATACTTT

D gene: TRBD2
J gene: TRBJ2-2
V gene: TRBV7-8
clone size: -
CDR3 protein: CASSTTSSGELFF
CDR3 DNA: TGTGCCAGCAGCACGACTAGCTCCGGGGAGCTGTTTTTT

D gene: TRBD2
J gene: TRBJ2-3
V gene: TRBV18
clone size: -
CDR3 protein: CASSPLAGPTDTQYF
CDR3 DNA: TGTGCCAGCTCCCCACTAGCGGGGCCCACAGATACGCAGTATTTT

D gene: -
J gene: TRBJ1-1
V gene: TRBV10-3
clone size: -
CDR3 protein: CATGGSRDTEAFF
CDR3 DNA: TGTGCCACTGGCGGGAGTAGGGACACTGAAGCTTTCTTT

D gene: -
J gene: TRBJ2-1
V gene: TRBV25-1
clone size: -
CDR3 protein: CASSVPHIEGEVLNEQFF
CDR3 DNA: TGTGCCAGCAGTGTCCCCCATATCGAGGGAGAGGTGTTGAATGAGCAGTTCTTC

D gene: -
J gene: TRBJ1-1
V gene: TRBV2
clone size: -
CDR3 protein: CASSTGMNTEAFF
CDR3 DNA: TGTGCCAGCAGCACAGGGATGAACACTGAAGCTTTCTTT

D gene: TRBD2
J gene: TRBJ2-1
V gene: TRBV2
clone size: -
CDR3 protein: CASTRLAGGWDEQFF
CDR3 DNA: TGTGCCAGCACCAGACTAGCGGGAGGGTGGGATGAGCAGTTCTTC

D gene: -
J gene: TRBJ2-5
V gene: TRBV5-1
clone size: -
CDR3 protein: CASSLAGWETQYF
CDR3 DNA: TGCGCCAGCAGCTTGGCGGGGTGGGAGACCCAGTACTTC

D gene: -
J gene: TRBJ2-1
V gene: TRBV30
clone size: few
CDR3 protein: CAWSLWGNEQFF
CDR3 DNA: TGTGCCTGGAGCCTATGGGGCAATGAGCAGTTCTTC

D gene: -
J gene: TRBJ2-3
V gene: TRBV30
clone size: -
CDR3 protein: CAWSVGADTQYF
CDR3 DNA: TGTGCCTGGAGTGTAGGGGCAGATACGCAGTATTTT

D gene: -
J gene: TRBJ1-4
V gene: TRBV19
clone size: -
CDR3 protein: CASSPQGTTNEKLFF
CDR3 DNA: TGTGCCAGTAGTCCCCAGGGGACAACTAATGAAAAACTGTTTTTT

D gene: TRBD1
J gene: TRBJ1-3
V gene: TRBV4-2
clone size: many
CDR3 protein: CASSQDGQDGNTIYF
CDR3 DNA: TGTGCCAGCAGCCAAGATGGACAGGATGGAAACACCATATATTTT

D gene: TRBD2
J gene: TRBJ2-1
V gene: TRBV25-1
clone size: -
CDR3 protein: CASRVAGGKYREQFF
CDR3 DNA: TGTGCCAGCAGGGTAGCGGGAGGTAAGTATCGTGAGCAGTTCTTC

D gene: -
J gene: TRBJ2-5
V gene: TRBV7-7
clone size: -
CDR3 protein: CASSLAGAGQETQYF
CDR3 DNA: TGTGCTAGCAGCTTAGCAGGCGCAGGCCAAGAGACCCAGTACTTC

D gene: -
J gene: TRBJ2-3
V gene: TRBV1
clone size: -
CDR3 protein: CTSSQELAGENGTDTQYF
CDR3 DNA: TGCACCAGCAGCCAAGAACTAGCGGGAGAAAATGGCACAGATACGCAGTATTTT

D gene: -
J gene: TRBJ2-6
V gene: TRBV27
clone size: -
CDR3 protein: CASSPLAESGANVLTF
CDR3 DNA: TGTGCCAGCAGTCCCCTCGCGGAGTCTGGGGCCAACGTCCTGACTTTC

D gene: TRBD1
J gene: TRBJ2-5
V gene: TRBV7-8
clone size: -
CDR3 protein: CASSLARTGLQQETQYF
CDR3 DNA: TGTGCCAGCAGCTTAGCGAGGACAGGGCTTCAACAAGAGACCCAGTACTTC